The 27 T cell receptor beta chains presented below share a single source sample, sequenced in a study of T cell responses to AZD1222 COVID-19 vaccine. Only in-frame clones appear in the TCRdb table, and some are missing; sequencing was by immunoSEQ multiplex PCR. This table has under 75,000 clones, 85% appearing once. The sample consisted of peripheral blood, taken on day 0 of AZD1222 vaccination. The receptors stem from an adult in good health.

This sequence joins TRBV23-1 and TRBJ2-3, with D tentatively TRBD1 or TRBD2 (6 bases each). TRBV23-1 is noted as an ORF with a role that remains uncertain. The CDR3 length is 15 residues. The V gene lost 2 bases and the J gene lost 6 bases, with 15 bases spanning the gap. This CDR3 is CASSQTRQGGDTQYF. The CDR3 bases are TGCGCCAGCAGTCAAACCAGGCAAGGGGGGGATACGCAGTATTTT.

CDR3 DNA sequence: TGTGCCAGCAGCCAGACCCGACAAGGGATGGCTTTCTTT. The encoded protein is CASSQTRQGMAFF. This sequence joins TRBV3-1 (or the pseudogene TRBV3-2) and TRBJ1-1; the D is unclear. CDR1 and CDR2 from the germline V gene are LGHDT and YNNKEL (reference sequence). This CDR3 comprises 13 residues. V shed 3 bases and J shed 11 bases, with 16 bases lying between them.

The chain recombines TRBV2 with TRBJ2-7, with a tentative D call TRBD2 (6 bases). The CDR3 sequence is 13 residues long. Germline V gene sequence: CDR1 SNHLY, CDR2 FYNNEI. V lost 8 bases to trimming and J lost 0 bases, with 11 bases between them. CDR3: CASRDGSSYEQYF. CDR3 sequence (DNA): TGTGCCAGCCGGGACGGGAGCTCCTACGAGCAGTACTTC.

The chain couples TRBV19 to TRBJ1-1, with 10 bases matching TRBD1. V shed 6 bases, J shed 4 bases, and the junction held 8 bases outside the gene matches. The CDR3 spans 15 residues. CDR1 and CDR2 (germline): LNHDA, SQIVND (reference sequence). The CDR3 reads CASRGQGRGSTEAFF. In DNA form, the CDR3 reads TGTGCCAGTAGGGGACAGGGGAGAGGATCCACTGAAGCTTTCTTT.

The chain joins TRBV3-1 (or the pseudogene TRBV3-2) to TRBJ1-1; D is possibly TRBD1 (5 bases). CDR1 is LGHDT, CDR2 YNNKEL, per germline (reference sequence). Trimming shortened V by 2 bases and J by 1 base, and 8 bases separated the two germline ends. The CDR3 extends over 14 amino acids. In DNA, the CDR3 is TGTGCCAGCAGCCAACCAGACAGGAACACTGAAGCTTTCTTT. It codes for CASSQPDRNTEAFF.

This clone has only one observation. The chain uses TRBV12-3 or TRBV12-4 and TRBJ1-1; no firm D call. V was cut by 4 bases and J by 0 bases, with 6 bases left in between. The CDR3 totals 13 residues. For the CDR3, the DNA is TGTGCCAGCAGTTATACAGTGAACACTGAAGCTTTCTTT. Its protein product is CASSYTVNTEAFF.

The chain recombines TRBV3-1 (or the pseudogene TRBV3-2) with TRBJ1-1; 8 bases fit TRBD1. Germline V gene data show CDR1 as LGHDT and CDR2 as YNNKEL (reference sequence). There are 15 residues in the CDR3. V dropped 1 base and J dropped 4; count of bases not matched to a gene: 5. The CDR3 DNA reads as TGTGCCAGCAGCCAAGGAGCAGGGGGCCCCACTGAAGCTTTCTTT. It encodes CASSQGAGGPTEAFF.

The DNA of the CDR3 is TGTGCCACCAGCAGAGCAGGGGGGTGGCCCCAGCATTTT. It translates to CATSRAGGWPQHF. The chain joins TRBV15 to TRBJ1-5, with 7 bases aligning to TRBD1. This CDR3 has 13 residues. The germline V gene encodes CDR1 LNHNV and CDR2 YYDKDF (reference sequence). V was pared by 1 base and J by 9 bases, with 3 bases of the junction left unmatched.

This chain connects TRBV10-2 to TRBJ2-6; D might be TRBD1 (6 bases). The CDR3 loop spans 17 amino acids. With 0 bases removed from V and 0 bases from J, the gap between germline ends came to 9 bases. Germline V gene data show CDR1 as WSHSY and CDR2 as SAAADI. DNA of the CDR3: TGCGCCAGCAGTGAGTCGACAGGTATCTCTGGGGCCAACGTCCTGACTTTC. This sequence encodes CASSESTGISGANVLTF.

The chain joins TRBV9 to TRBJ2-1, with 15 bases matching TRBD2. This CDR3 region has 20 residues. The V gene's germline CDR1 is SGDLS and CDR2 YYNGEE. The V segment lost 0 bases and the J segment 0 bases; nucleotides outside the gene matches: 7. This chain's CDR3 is CASSVVGLAGGMSSYNEQFF. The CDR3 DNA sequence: TGTGCCAGCAGCGTAGTTGGACTAGCGGGGGGGATGAGCTCCTACAATGAGCAGTTCTTC. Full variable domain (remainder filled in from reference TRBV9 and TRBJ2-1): DSGVTQTPKHLITATGQRVTLRCSPRSGDLSVYWYQQSLDQGLQFLIQYYNGEERAKGNILERFSAQQFPDLHSELNLSSLELGDSALYFCASSVVGLAGGMSSYNEQFFGPGTRLTVL.

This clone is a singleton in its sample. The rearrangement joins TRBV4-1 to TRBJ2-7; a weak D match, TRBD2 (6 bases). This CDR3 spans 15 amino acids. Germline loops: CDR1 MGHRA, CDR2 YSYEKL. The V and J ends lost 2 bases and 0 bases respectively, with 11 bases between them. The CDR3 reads CASSQLGGSSYEQYF. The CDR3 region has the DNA TGCGCCAGCAGCCAATTGGGGGGTAGCTCCTACGAGCAGTACTTC.

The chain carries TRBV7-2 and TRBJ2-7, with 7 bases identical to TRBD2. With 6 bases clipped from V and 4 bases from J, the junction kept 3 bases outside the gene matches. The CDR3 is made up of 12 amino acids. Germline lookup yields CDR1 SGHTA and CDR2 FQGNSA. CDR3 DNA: TGTGCCAGCAGTGGGGGGGGGTACGAGCAGTACTTC. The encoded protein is CASSGGGYEQYF.

The CDR3 region has the DNA TGTGCCAGCAGCCAAATCCAGGGGGCCAATGAAAAACTGTTTTTT. Translated, it gives CASSQIQGANEKLFF. The chain joins TRBV9 to TRBJ1-4; 8 bases are shared with TRBD1. This CDR3 spans 15 amino acids. Losses at the gene ends were 4 bases for V and 5 bases for J; bases not matched to a gene: 7. Looked up from germline, CDR1 is SGDLS and CDR2 is YYNGEE.

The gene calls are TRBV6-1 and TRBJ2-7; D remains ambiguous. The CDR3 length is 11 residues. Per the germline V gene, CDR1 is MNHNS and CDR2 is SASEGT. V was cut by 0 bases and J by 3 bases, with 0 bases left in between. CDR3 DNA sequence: TGTGCCAGCAGTGAAGCCTACGAGCAGTACTTC. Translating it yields CASSEAYEQYF.

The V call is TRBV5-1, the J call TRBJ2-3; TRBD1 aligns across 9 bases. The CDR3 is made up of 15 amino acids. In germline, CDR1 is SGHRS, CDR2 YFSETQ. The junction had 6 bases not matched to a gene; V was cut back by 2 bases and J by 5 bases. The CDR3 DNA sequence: TGCGCCAGCAGCTTACTACAGGGGGCCGTAGATACGCAGTATTTT. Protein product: CASSLLQGAVDTQYF.

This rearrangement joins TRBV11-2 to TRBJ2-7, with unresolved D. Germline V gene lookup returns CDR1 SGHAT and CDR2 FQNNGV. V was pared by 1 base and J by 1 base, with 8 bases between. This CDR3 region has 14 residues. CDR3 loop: CASSLVGASYEQYF. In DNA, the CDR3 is TGTGCCAGCAGCTTAGTTGGCGCGTCCTACGAGCAGTACTTC.

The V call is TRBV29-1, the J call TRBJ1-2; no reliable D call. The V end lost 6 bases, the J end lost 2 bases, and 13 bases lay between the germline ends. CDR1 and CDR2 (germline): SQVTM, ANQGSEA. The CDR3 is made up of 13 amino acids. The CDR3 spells CSVNPGSNYGYTF. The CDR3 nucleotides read TGCAGCGTCAACCCCGGCAGCAACTATGGCTACACCTTC.

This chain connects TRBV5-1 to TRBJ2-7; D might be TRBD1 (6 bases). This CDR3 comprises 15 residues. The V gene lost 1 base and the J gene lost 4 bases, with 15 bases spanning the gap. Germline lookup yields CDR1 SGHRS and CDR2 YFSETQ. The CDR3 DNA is TGCGCCAGCAGCTTGAAGGTCGTAGGGGGATACGAGCAGTACTTC. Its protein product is CASSLKVVGGYEQYF.

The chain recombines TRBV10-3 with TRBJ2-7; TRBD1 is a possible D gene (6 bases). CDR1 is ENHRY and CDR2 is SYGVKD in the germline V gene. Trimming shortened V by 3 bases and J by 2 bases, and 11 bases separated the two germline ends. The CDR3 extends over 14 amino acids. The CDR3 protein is CAISDRDKTYEQYF. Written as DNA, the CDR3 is TGTGCCATCAGTGATAGGGACAAAACCTACGAGCAGTACTTC.

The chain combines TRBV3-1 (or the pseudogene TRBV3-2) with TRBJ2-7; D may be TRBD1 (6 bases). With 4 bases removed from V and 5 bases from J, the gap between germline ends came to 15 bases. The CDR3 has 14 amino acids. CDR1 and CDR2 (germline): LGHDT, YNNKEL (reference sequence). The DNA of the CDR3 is TGTGCCAGCAGCCTAAGACAGGTCTACAACGAGCAGTACTTC. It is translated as CASSLRQVYNEQYF.

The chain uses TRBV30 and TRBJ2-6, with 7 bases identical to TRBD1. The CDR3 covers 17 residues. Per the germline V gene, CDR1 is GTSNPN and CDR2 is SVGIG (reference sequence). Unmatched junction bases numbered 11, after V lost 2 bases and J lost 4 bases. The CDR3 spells CAWSSTGIGLGANVLTF. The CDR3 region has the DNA TGTGCCTGGAGTTCGACAGGGATCGGGTTAGGGGCCAACGTCCTGACTTTC.

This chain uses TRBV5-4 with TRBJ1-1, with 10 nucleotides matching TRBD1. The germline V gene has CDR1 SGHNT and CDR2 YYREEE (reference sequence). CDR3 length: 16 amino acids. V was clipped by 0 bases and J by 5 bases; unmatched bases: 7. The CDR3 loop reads CASSLGQGALDTEAFF. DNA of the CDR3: TGTGCCAGCAGCTTGGGACAGGGGGCCCTGGATACTGAAGCTTTCTTT.

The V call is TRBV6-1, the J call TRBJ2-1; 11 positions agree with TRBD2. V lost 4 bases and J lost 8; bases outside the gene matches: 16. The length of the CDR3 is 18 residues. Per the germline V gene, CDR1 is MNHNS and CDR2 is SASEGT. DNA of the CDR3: TGTGCCAGCAGTGCGTTGGTAGCGGGGGGGCGCAGCGGGGATGAGCAGTTCTTC. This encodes CASSALVAGGRSGDEQFF.

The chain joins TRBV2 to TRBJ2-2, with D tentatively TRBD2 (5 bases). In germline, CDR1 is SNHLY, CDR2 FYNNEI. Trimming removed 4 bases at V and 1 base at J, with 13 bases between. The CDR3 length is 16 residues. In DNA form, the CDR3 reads TGTGCCAGCAGTGCTGAGCGGCTAAGGAACACCGGGGAGCTGTTTTTT. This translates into CASSAERLRNTGELFF.

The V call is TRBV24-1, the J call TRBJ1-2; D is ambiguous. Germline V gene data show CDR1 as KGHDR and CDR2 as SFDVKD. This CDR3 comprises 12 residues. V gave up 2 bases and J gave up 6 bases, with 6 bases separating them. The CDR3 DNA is TGTGCCACCAGTGATTCAGGTGATGGCTACACCTTC. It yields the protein CATSDSGDGYTF.

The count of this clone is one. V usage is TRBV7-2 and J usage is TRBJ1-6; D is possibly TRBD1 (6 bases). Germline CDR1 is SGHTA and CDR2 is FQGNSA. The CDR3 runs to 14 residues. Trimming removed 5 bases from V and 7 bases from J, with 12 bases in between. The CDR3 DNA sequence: TGTGCCAGCAGCCCGGGGGCGTCGAATTCACCCCTCCACTTT. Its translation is CASSPGASNSPLHF.

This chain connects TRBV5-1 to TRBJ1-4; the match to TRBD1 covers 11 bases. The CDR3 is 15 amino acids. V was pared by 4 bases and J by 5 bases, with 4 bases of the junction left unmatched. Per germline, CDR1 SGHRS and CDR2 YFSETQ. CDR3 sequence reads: CASSPGTGGNEKLFF. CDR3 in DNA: TGCGCCAGCAGCCCCGGGACAGGGGGAAATGAAAAACTGTTTTTT.